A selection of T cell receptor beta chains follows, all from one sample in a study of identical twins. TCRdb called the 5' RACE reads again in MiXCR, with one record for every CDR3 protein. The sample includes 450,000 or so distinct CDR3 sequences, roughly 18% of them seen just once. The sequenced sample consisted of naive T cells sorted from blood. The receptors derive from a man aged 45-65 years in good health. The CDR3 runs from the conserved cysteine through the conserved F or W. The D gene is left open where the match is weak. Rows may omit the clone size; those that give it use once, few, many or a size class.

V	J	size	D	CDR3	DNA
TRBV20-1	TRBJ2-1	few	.	CSARKPSNNEQFF	TGCAGTGCTAGGAAGCCCTCGAACAATGAGCAGTTCTTC
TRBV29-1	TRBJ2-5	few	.	CSVAGSETIQETQYF	TGCAGCGTCGCGGGGAGCGAAACCATACAAGAGACCCAGTACTTC
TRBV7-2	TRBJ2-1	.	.	CASSLVGGMGNEQFF	TGTGCCAGCAGCTTAGTCGGCGGAATGGGCAATGAGCAGTTCTTC
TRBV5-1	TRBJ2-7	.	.	CASSLQGGKGEQYF	TGCGCCAGCAGTCTTCAGGGCGGGAAGGGCGAGCAGTACTTC
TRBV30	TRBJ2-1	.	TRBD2	CAWSVGLAGLNEQFF	TGTGCCTGGAGTGTAGGGCTAGCGGGTTTGAATGAGCAGTTCTTC
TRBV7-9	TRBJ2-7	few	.	CASTLRDEQYF	TGTGCCAGCACCCTAAGGGACGAGCAGTACTTC
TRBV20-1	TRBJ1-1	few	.	CSGGGRWFTFF	TGCAGTGGGGGGGGACGGTGGTTTACTTTCTTT
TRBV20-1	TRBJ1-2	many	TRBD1	CSASGTGNGYTF	TGCAGTGCTAGCGGGACAGGGAATGGCTACACCTTC
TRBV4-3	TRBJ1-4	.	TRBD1	CASSQGDRGNEKLFF	TGCGCCAGCAGCCAAGGGGACAGGGGTAATGAAAAACTGTTTTTT
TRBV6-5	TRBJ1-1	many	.	CASSYGGTLNTEAFF	TGTGCCAGCAGTTACGGTGGGACCCTCAACACTGAAGCTTTCTTT
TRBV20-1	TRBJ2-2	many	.	CSGQGGPGELFF	TGCAGTGGGCAGGGGGGACCCGGGGAGCTGTTTTTT
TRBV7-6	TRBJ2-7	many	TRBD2	CASSLAAAGGREQYF	TGTGCCAGCAGCTTAGCGGCGGCGGGGGGGCGAGAGCAGTACTTC
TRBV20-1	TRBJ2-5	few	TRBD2	CSARVGTSGPETQYF	TGCAGTGCTAGAGTCGGGACTAGCGGGCCGGAGACCCAGTACTTC
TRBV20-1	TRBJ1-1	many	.	CSARREGTEAFF	TGCAGTGCTAGAAGGGAGGGCACTGAAGCTTTCTTT
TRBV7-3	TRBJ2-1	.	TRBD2	CASSFSGSQLNEQFF	TGTGCCAGCAGCTTTAGCGGGAGTCAGTTAAATGAGCAGTTCTTC
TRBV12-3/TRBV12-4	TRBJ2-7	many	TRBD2	CASSLPPAAGGHEQYF	TGTGCCAGCAGTCTCCCCCCGGCAGCGGGGGGCCACGAGCAGTACTTC
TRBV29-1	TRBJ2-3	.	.	CSAGGNTDTQYF	TGCAGCGCTGGAGGGAACACAGATACGCAGTATTTT
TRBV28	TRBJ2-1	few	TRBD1	CASSLFRDSYNEQFF	TGTGCCAGCAGTTTATTCCGGGACAGCTACAATGAGCAGTTCTTC
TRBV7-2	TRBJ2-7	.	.	CASSLRVDSDYEQYF	TGTGCCAGCAGCTTACGAGTCGACTCGGACTACGAGCAGTACTTC
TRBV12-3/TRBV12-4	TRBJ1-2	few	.	CASSLAFSLNYGYTF	TGTGCCAGCAGTTTAGCTTTCAGCCTTAACTATGGCTACACCTTC
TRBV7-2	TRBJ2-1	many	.	CASSRQSTVEQFF	TGTGCCAGCAGCCGACAGTCGACGGTTGAGCAGTTCTTC
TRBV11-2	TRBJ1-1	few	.	CASSITDGNTEAFF	TGTGCCAGCAGCATCACGGACGGAAACACTGAAGCTTTCTTT
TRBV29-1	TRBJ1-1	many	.	CSVVEGITEAFF	TGCAGCGTTGTAGAAGGGATCACTGAAGCTTTCTTT
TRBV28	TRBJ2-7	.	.	CASSLGRGLQYF	TGTGCCAGCAGTTTAGGCAGGGGCCTACAGTACTTC
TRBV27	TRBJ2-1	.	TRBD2	CASSPSGGINEQFF	TGTGCCAGCAGCCCTAGCGGGGGAATCAATGAGCAGTTCTTC
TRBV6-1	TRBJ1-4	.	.	CASRLQGPGEKLFF	TGTGCCAGCAGACTCCAGGGGCCGGGGGAAAAACTGTTTTTT
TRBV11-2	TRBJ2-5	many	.	CASSLDVLETQYF	TGTGCCAGCAGCTTAGATGTACTGGAGACCCAGTACTTC
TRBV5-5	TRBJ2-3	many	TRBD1	CASSTQGAFGTDTQYF	TGTGCCAGCAGCACACAGGGGGCGTTTGGCACAGATACGCAGTATTTT
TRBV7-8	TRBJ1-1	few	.	CASSSSRTVTEAFF	TGTGCCAGCAGCTCGTCCAGGACAGTCACTGAAGCTTTCTTT
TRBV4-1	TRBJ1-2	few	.	CASSQEGAVTSGYTF	TGCGCCAGCAGCCAAGAGGGTGCGGTAACGAGTGGCTACACCTTC
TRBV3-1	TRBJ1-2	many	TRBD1	CASSPRGTAGGYTF	TGTGCCAGCAGCCCCCGCGGGACAGCGGGCGGCTACACCTTC
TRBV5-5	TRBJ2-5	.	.	CASSLFWGAGETQYF	TGTGCCAGCAGCTTGTTTTGGGGGGCCGGAGAGACCCAGTACTTC
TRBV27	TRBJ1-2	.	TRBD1	CASSLGPTPGGHYGYTF	TGTGCCAGCAGTTTAGGGCCAACCCCAGGGGGCCACTATGGCTACACCTTC
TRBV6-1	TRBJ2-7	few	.	CASSEAGQGKNEQYF	TGTGCCAGCAGTGAAGCAGGCCAGGGGAAGAACGAGCAGTACTTC
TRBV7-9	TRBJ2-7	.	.	CASSPRVETYEQYF	TGTGCCAGCAGCCCCAGGGTGGAGACTTACGAGCAGTACTTC
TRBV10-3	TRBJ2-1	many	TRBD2	CAISVEREFYNEQFF	TGTGCCATCAGTGTTGAGCGGGAGTTTTACAATGAGCAGTTCTTC
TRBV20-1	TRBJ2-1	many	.	CSARDPLPYNEQFF	TGCAGTGCTAGAGATCCCCTCCCTTACAATGAGCAGTTCTTC
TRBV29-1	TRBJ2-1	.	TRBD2	CSALGGRGDEQFF	TGCAGCGCCCTCGGCGGGAGAGGCGATGAGCAGTTCTTC
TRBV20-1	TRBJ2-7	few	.	CSASPRIDEQYF	TGCAGTGCTAGCCCTAGGATCGACGAGCAGTACTTC
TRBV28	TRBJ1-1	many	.	CASSFPVNTEAFF	TGTGCCAGCAGTTTCCCAGTGAACACTGAAGCTTTCTTT
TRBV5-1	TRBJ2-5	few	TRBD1	CASSLLPGQGTVRMAQETQYF	TGCGCCAGCAGCTTGCTCCCGGGACAGGGGACGGTTAGGATGGCCCAAGAGACCCAGTACTTC
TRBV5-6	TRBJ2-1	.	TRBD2	CASSRLASLAGMDEQFF	TGTGCCAGCAGCCGTCTGGCCTCGCTAGCGGGAATGGATGAGCAGTTCTTC
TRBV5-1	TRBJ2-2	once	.	CASSLPQGPNTGELFF	TGCGCCAGCAGCTTGCCCCAGGGCCCGAACACCGGGGAGCTGTTTTTT
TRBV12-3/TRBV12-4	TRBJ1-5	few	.	CASSFGGREPQHF	TGTGCCAGCAGTTTTGGGGGGCGGGAGCCCCAGCATTTT
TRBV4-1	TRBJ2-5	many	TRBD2	CASSQVAGGKDRETQYF	TGCGCCAGCAGCCAAGTAGCGGGGGGTAAGGATCGAGAGACCCAGTACTTC
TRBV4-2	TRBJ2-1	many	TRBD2	CASSQDLAGGLYNEQFF	TGTGCCAGCAGCCAAGATCTGGCGGGGGGTCTCTACAATGAGCAGTTCTTC
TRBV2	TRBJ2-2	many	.	CASRQSEPGELFF	TGTGCCAGCCGACAGTCGGAACCCGGGGAGCTGTTTTTT
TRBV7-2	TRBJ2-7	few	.	CASSSRGWGPYEQYF	TGTGCCAGCAGCTCCAGGGGATGGGGTCCCTACGAGCAGTACTTC
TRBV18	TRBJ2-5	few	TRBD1	CASSPLSVGQGQETQYF	TGTGCCAGCTCACCACTGTCGGTTGGACAGGGCCAAGAGACCCAGTACTTC
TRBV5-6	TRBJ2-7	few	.	CASSSGLNYEQYF	TGTGCCAGCAGCTCGGGACTTAACTACGAGCAGTACTTC
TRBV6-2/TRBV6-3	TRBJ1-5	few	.	CASSSLLSLNQPQHF	TGTGCCAGCAGTAGCCTTTTGAGCCTCAATCAGCCCCAGCATTTT
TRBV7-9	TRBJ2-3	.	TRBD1	CASSKNRDRGMTDTQYF	TGTGCCAGCAGCAAGAATCGGGACAGGGGGATGACAGATACGCAGTATTTT